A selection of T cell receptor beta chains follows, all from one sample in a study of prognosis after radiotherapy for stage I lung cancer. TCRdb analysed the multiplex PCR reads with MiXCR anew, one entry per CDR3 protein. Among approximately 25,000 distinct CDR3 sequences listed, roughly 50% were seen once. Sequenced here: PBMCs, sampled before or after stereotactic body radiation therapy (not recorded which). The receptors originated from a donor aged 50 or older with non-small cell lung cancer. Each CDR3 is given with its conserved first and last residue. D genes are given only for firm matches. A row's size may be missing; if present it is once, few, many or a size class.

CDR3: CASSLWALQGNSPLHF
DNA: TGTGCCAGCAGTTTATGGGCCTTACAGGGAAATTCACCCCTCCACTTT
D: -
J: TRBJ1-6
V: TRBV27
size: many

CDR3: CASSLGRLSTDTQYF
DNA: TGTGCCAGCAGCTTAGGTCGACTCAGCACAGATACGCAGTATTTT
D: -
J: TRBJ2-3
V: TRBV7-3
size: medium-sized

CDR3: CASSSGQGTTGELFF
DNA: TGTGCCAGCAGTTCTGGACAGGGGACCACCGGGGAGCTGTTTTTT
D: TRBD1
J: TRBJ2-2
V: TRBV6-5
size: -

CDR3: CASSRGTSGRSYNEQSF
DNA: TGTGCCAGCAGTCGGGGGACTAGCGGGAGGTCCTACAATGAACAGTCCTTC
D: TRBD2
J: TRBJ2-1
V: TRBV6-2/TRBV6-3
size: -

CDR3: CASSVEPGVMNTWELFF
DNA: TGCGCCAGCAGCGTTGAGCCGGGGGTGATGAACACCTGGGAGCTGTTTTTT
D: -
J: TRBJ2-2
V: TRBV5-1
size: -

CDR3: CSARDYNEQFF
DNA: TGCAGTGCTAGAGACTACAATGAGCAGTTCTTC
D: -
J: TRBJ2-1
V: TRBV20-1
size: -

CDR3: CASSLHGTSGRPWPYEQYF
DNA: TGTGCCAGCAGCTTACATGGGACTAGCGGACGCCCCTGGCCCTACGAGCAGTACTTC
D: TRBD2
J: TRBJ2-7
V: TRBV7-2
size: many

CDR3: CAISYSIRKGAGDLFF
DNA: TGTGCCATCAGTTACTCGATCCGGAAAGGGGCCGGGGATCTGTTTTTT
D: -
J: TRBJ2-2
V: TRBV6-2/TRBV6-3
size: once

CDR3: CASSYSTLGQTNYCYTF
DNA: TGTGCCAGCAGTTACTCGACCCTTGGGCAAACTAACTATTGCTACACCTTC
D: -
J: TRBJ1-2
V: TRBV6-6
size: -

CDR3: CAISYHRESSYEQYF
DNA: TGTGCCATCAGTTACCATCGGGAGAGCTCCTACGAGCAGTACTTC
D: -
J: TRBJ2-7
V: TRBV6-8
size: -

CDR3: CASSPMRDRPYNEQFF
DNA: TGTGCCAGCAGCCCTATGAGGGACAGGCCTTACAATGAGCAGTTCTTC
D: TRBD1
J: TRBJ2-1
V: TRBV7-3
size: -

CDR3: CSAIPGQGVPKNIQYF
DNA: TGCAGTGCTATCCCGGGCCAAGGGGTACCCAAAAACATTCAGTACTTC
D: -
J: TRBJ2-4
V: TRBV20-1
size: many

CDR3: CASSVGLETWEQYF
DNA: TGTGCCAGCAGCGTAGGCCTTGAAACTTGGGAGCAGTACTTC
D: -
J: TRBJ2-7
V: TRBV9
size: many

CDR3: CSAQRVGTGFGYTF
DNA: TGCAGCGCCCAACGCGTGGGGACAGGGTTTGGCTACACCTTC
D: TRBD1
J: TRBJ1-2
V: TRBV29-1
size: many

CDR3: CSVSPAGQGGQETQYF
DNA: TGCAGTGTCAGCCCCGCAGGACAGGGTGGCCAAGAGACACAGTACTTC
D: TRBD1
J: TRBJ2-5
V: TRBV20-1
size: -

CDR3: CASRQDWREYNKQFF
DNA: TGTGCCAGCAGACAGGACTGGCGGGAGTACAATAAGCAGTTCTTC
D: TRBD2
J: TRBJ2-1
V: TRBV7-2
size: once

CDR3: CASSDGLAGDEQYF
DNA: TGTGCCAGCAGTGACGGGCTAGCGGGAGACGAGCAGTACTTC
D: TRBD2
J: TRBJ2-7
V: TRBV2
size: -

CDR3: CSARGILGTVNQPQHF
DNA: TGCAGTGCTAGAGGTATCCTAGGGACAGTCAATCAGCCCCAGCATTTT
D: TRBD1
J: TRBJ1-5
V: TRBV20-1
size: many

CDR3: CASSLVAEPYGYTF
DNA: TGTGCCAGCAGCTTGGTTGCGGAGCCCTATGGCTACACCTTC
D: -
J: TRBJ1-2
V: TRBV5-6
size: many

CDR3: CASSILSPLRYNQPQHF
DNA: TGTGCCAGTAGTATCTTAAGCCCCTTGAGGTACAATCAGCCCCAGCATTTT
D: -
J: TRBJ1-5
V: TRBV19
size: many

CDR3: CAISECRVRRNMEDTQYF
DNA: TGTGCCATCAGTGAGTGTAGGGTCCGCCGCAATATGGAAGATACGCAGTATTTT
D: -
J: TRBJ2-3
V: TRBV10-3
size: many

CDR3: CSARPGGTTGDLFF
DNA: TGCAGTGCTCGACCCGGAGGGACCACCGGGGATCTGTTTTTT
D: -
J: TRBJ2-2
V: TRBV20-1
size: -

CDR3: CASSFPTSRIYEQFF
DNA: TGTGCCAGCAGTTTCCCGACTAGCCGGATATATGAGCAGTTCTTC
D: TRBD2
J: TRBJ2-1
V: TRBV6-5
size: -

CDR3: CATSSAGTYEQYF
DNA: TGTGCCACCAGTTCGGCGGGCACCTACGAGCAGTACTTC
D: -
J: TRBJ2-7
V: TRBV24-1
size: medium-sized

CDR3: CATSRRYQETQYF
DNA: TGTGCCACCAGCAGGAGGTACCAAGAGACCCAGTACTTC
D: -
J: TRBJ2-5
V: TRBV15
size: many

CDR3: CASSRPGATGELFF
DNA: TGCGCCAGCAGCCGCCCAGGGGCCACCGGGGAGCTGTTTTTT
D: -
J: TRBJ2-2
V: TRBV5-1
size: -

CDR3: CATQLSGVTGMADTQYF
DNA: TGTGCCACCCAACTCAGCGGGGTGACGGGAATGGCGGATACGCAGTATTTT
D: TRBD2
J: TRBJ2-3
V: TRBV19
size: many

CDR3: CASSYSDRSDTGELFF
DNA: TGTGCCAGCAGTTACTCGGACAGGTCGGACACCGGGGAGCTGTTTTTT
D: TRBD1
J: TRBJ2-2
V: TRBV6-2/TRBV6-3
size: -

CDR3: CSVEGQNTEAFF
DNA: TGCAGCGTCGAGGGCCAGAACACTGAAGCTTTCTTT
D: -
J: TRBJ1-1
V: TRBV29-1
size: once

CDR3: CASSETWTGGRSYGYTF
DNA: TGTGCCAGCAGTGAAACTTGGACAGGGGGCAGGAGCTATGGCTACACCTTC
D: TRBD1
J: TRBJ1-2
V: TRBV6-1
size: -

CDR3: CSSSYPGQGSFGNQPQHF
DNA: TGTTCCAGCAGTTACCCAGGACAGGGGTCATTTGGCAATCAGCCCCAGCATTTT
D: TRBD1
J: TRBJ1-5
V: TRBV6-2/TRBV6-3
size: -

CDR3: CSANGLSTDTQYF
DNA: TGCAGTGCTAACGGGTTATCCACAGATACGCAGTATTTT
D: -
J: TRBJ2-3
V: TRBV20-1
size: many

CDR3: CASSTGGLAGGSGNEQFF
DNA: TGTGCCAGCAGCACGGGGGGACTAGCGGGGGGATCGGGGAATGAGCAGTTCTTC
D: TRBD2
J: TRBJ2-1
V: TRBV5-4
size: many

CDR3: CASSLGLGAGANEKLFF
DNA: TGTGCCAGCAGCTTGGGTTTGGGGGCCGGGGCTAATGAAAAACTGTTTTTT
D: -
J: TRBJ1-4
V: TRBV5-6
size: many

CDR3: CASSLSGSNQPQHF
DNA: TGTGCCAGCAGTTTATCAGGGAGCAATCAGCCCCAGCATTTT
D: -
J: TRBJ1-5
V: TRBV27
size: medium-sized

CDR3: CASGQVLVTDTQYF
DNA: TGTGCCAGCGGGCAGGTCCTCGTCACAGATACGCAGTATTTT
D: -
J: TRBJ2-3
V: TRBV6-1
size: -

CDR3: CSAPKGGGKGETQYF
DNA: TGCAGTGCTCCAAAGGGTGGGGGGAAGGGAGAGACCCAGTACTTC
D: -
J: TRBJ2-5
V: TRBV20-1
size: many

CDR3: CASIPEGGSSNHPQHF
DNA: TGTGCCAGCATTCCAGAAGGTGGCTCGAGCAATCATCCCCAACATTTT
D: -
J: TRBJ1-5
V: TRBV6-2/TRBV6-3
size: -

CDR3: CASSDRSGDNVLTF
DNA: TGTGCCAGCAGTGACCGGTCCGGGGACAACGTCCTGACTTTC
D: -
J: TRBJ2-6
V: TRBV6-2/TRBV6-3
size: -

CDR3: CASSPRTGETQYF
DNA: TGTGCCAGCAGCCCACGGACAGGGGAGACCCAGTACTTC
D: TRBD1
J: TRBJ2-5
V: TRBV11-2
size: many